The 8 T cell receptor beta chains in this list originate from one sample, sequenced in a study of human T cells and chemical hapten exposure. TCRdb reprocessed the RACE reads with MiXCR, giving one entry per CDR3 protein. The sample includes tens of thousands of distinct CDR3 sequences, about 10% of them seen just once. Time point: patch test 3, about 24 weeks after DPC sensitization. Sample treatment: therapeutic diphenylcyclopropenone sensitization with weekly scalp DPC. Sequenced material: whole blood, taken in connection with sensitization to the hapten diphenylcyclopropenone (DPC). Receptors originate from a woman in her 50s with alopecia areata. Some clones in this sample may be carry-over from other donors' samples.

This clonotype was counted ten times or more. The chain is built from TRBV18 and TRBJ2-1; TRBD1 matches at 8 bases. The junction had 2 bases not matched to a gene; V was cut back by 3 bases and J by 1 base. The CDR3 sequence is 15 residues long. Germline lookup yields CDR1 KGHSH and CDR2 LQKENI. The CDR3 DNA reads TGTGCCAGCTCACCGGGGACAGGTTCCTACAATGAGCAGTTCTTC. It codes for CASSPGTGSYNEQFF.

The chain links TRBV11-2 to TRBJ2-5, with 7 bases fitting TRBD1. The CDR3 is 15 residues long. V dropped 4 bases and J dropped 2; count of bases not matched to a gene: 7. CDR1 SGHAT and CDR2 FQNNGV come from the germline V gene. The CDR3 sequence: CASSYPGQLQETQYF. Written as DNA, the CDR3 is TGTGCCAGCAGCTACCCGGGACAGCTACAAGAGACCCAGTACTTC.

In its sample, this clonotype was seen a few times. The chain's CDR3 is CASSARASGYQETQYF. CDR3 bases: TGTGCCAGCAGCGCTCGGGCTAGCGGGTACCAAGAGACCCAGTACTTC. This sequence joins TRBV7-2 and TRBJ2-5, with 8 bases fitting TRBD2. V shed 5 bases and J 0 bases; nucleotides not matched to a gene: 8. The V gene's germline CDR1 is SGHTA and CDR2 FQGNSA. The CDR3 consists of 16 residues.

This clonotype was found many times. The V and J genes are TRBV7-2 and TRBJ2-2; D gene ambiguous. The germline CDR1 and CDR2 sequences are SGHTA and FQGNSA. The CDR3 is made up of 15 amino acids. The ends were cut back, 0 bases at V and 1 base at J, with 6 bases in the middle. The CDR3 sequence is CASSLAAMNTGELFF. In DNA form, the CDR3 reads TGTGCCAGCAGCTTAGCGGCTATGAACACCGGGGAGCTGTTTTTT.

The V gene is TRBV5-6, the J gene TRBJ2-1; 8 bases line up with TRBD1. V trimming: 3 bases; J trimming: 9 bases; junction bases outside the gene matches: 5. The CDR3 spans 13 residues. From germline, CDR1 is SGHDT and CDR2 YYEEEE. The CDR3 region is CASSWTGFGEQFF. CDR3 nucleotide sequence: TGTGCCAGCAGCTGGACAGGGTTCGGTGAGCAGTTCTTC.

This chain joins TRBV28 and TRBJ2-7; TRBD2 matches at 14 bases. J lost 7 bases, V lost 6 bases, and 8 bases had no gene match. Germline CDR1 and CDR2: MDHEN and SYDVKM. The CDR3 loop spans 15 amino acids. The CDR3 is CASSPGTSGRREQYF. The CDR3, as DNA: TGTGCCAGCAGCCCCGGGACTAGCGGGAGAAGGGAGCAGTACTTC.

This chain uses TRBV6-5 with TRBJ1-3, with 7 bases fitting TRBD1. The J segment lost 1 base and the V segment lost 8 bases, leaving 11 bases of the junction unmatched. The CDR3 is 16 amino acids. Germline V gene data show CDR1 as MNHEY and CDR2 as SVGAGI. The CDR3 nucleotides read TGTGCCAGCGGACCTTTCCAGGGGGGATCTGGAAACACCATATATTTT. Translated, it gives CASGPFQGGSGNTIYF.

This clonotype came up a few times. The chain joins TRBV20-1 to TRBJ1-2, with TRBD1 matching 9 bases. With 3 bases clipped from V and 5 bases from J, the junction kept 4 bases outside the gene matches. The CDR3 has 13 amino acids. Germline CDR1 DFQATT, CDR2 SNEGSKA (reference sequence). CDR3 protein: CSASETGGYGYTF. In nucleotides, the CDR3 is TGCAGTGCTAGTGAGACAGGGGGTTATGGCTACACCTTC.